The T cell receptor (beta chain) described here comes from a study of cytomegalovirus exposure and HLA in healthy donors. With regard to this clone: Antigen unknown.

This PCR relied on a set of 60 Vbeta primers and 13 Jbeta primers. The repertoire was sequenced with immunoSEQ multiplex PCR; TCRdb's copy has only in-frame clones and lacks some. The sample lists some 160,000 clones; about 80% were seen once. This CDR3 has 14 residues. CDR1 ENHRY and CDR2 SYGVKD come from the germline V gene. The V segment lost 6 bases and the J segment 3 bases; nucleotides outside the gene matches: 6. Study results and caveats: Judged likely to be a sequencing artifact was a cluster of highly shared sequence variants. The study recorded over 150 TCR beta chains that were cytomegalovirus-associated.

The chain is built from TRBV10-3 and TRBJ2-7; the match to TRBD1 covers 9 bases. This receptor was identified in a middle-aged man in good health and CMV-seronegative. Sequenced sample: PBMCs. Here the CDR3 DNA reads TGTGCCATCAGCGAATCGGGACAGGGCTACGAGCAGTACGTC. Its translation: CAISESGQGYEQYV.